These T cell receptor beta chains were read from a single sample in a study of Graves' ophthalmopathy and Graves' hyperthyroidism. Using its own MiXCR run on the multiplex PCR reads, TCRdb lists one record per CDR3 protein. The sample carries around 1.1 million distinct CDR3 sequences, about 38% recorded once. The sample was peripheral blood or thyroid tissue (not recorded which). All receptors come from an adult man with Graves' hyperthyroidism. Each CDR3 is given with its conserved first and last residue. A D gene is named only where the DNA matches it firmly. Size is omitted from some rows. Given values are once, few, many or a class for expanded clones.

TRBV7-2	few	TRBJ1-5	NA	TGTGCCAGCAGTGTAGGACCCCGGGGCAATCAGCCCCAGCATTTT	CASSVGPRGNQPQHF
TRBV29-1	NA	TRBJ2-7	NA	TGCAGCGTTGAAGGTTCGGGAGAGTACGAGCAGTACTTC	CSVEGSGEYEQYF
TRBV20-1	many	TRBJ2-5	NA	TGCAGTGCCCAGAGCGCCCTGGGGGAGACCCAGTACTTC	CSAQSALGETQYF
TRBV2	NA	TRBJ1-2	NA	TGTGCCAGCAGTGAAAACAGCGTACAAGAGACCCGGGGCTACACCTTC	CASSENSVQETRGYTF
TRBV29-1	many	TRBJ2-6	NA	TGCAGCGTTTGGGCGGGAAGCTCTGGGGCCAACGTCCTGACTTTC	CSVWAGSSGANVLTF
TRBV6-6	NA	TRBJ1-6	NA	TGTGCCAGCAGTTATGATTCGCCAGGGGAAAATTCACCCCTCCACTTT	CASSYDSPGENSPLHF
TRBV5-1	NA	TRBJ1-1	NA	TGCGCCAGCAGCTCGATGACCGGGGGCGCCGGGCGAGCTTTCTTT	CASSSMTGGAGRAFF
TRBV12-3/TRBV12-4	many	TRBJ2-7	NA	TGTGCCAGCAGTTTGATGCGCCAGGGCGCCTACGAGCAGTACTTC	CASSLMRQGAYEQYF
TRBV5-6	many	TRBJ2-6	NA	TGTGCCAGCAGCCCCGAGGTTAGGGGTGGGGCCAACGTCCTGACTTTC	CASSPEVRGGANVLTF
TRBV20-1	many	TRBJ1-6	NA	TGCAGTGCTAGAGTTAGCTCCTATAATTCACCCCTCCACTTT	CSARVSSYNSPLHF
TRBV7-3	NA	TRBJ2-5	TRBD2	TGTGCCAGCAGTCGAGGGACTAGCGAAGGGACCCAGTACTTC	CASSRGTSEGTQYF
TRBV4-3	NA	TRBJ2-2	NA	TGCGCCAGCAGCCAGGACTCCTTGGCGAACACCGGGGAGCTGTTTTTT	CASSQDSLANTGELFF
TRBV10-3	NA	TRBJ1-5	NA	TGTGCCAGCAGTTACCGCGACAGGATAAATCAGCCCCAGCATTTT	CASSYRDRINQPQHF
TRBV5-8	many	TRBJ2-6	NA	TGTGCCAGCAGGGAAAGGGGGGGGGCCAACGTCCTGACTTTC	CASRERGGANVLTF
TRBV9	NA	TRBJ1-4	NA	TGTGCCAGCAGCGTAGGGAGGTCGGGAACTAATGAAAAACTGTTTTTT	CASSVGRSGTNEKLFF
TRBV15	once	TRBJ1-1	NA	TGTGCCAGCAGTGAACCCCTGGGCACTGAAGCTTTCTTT	CASSEPLGTEAFF
TRBV6-2/TRBV6-3	few	TRBJ2-7	NA	TGTGCCAGCAGACTCCCAACTCCTACCTACGAGCAGTACTTC	CASRLPTPTYEQYF
TRBV10-2	NA	TRBJ2-2	TRBD2	TGTGCCAGCAGTTACATACGTCGGCTAGCGGGAGGTCCGTCCGGGGAGCTGTTTTTT	CASSYIRRLAGGPSGELFF
TRBV19	few	TRBJ2-5	NA	TGTGCCAGTAGTATAGTCCAGAGCGAAGAGACCCAGTACTTC	CASSIVQSEETQYF
TRBV29-1	once	TRBJ1-4	TRBD1	TGCAGCGTCGTTGCTACAGGGGGCACTAATGAAAAACTGTTTTTT	CSVVATGGTNEKLFF
TRBV20-1	NA	TRBJ2-3	NA	TGCAGTGCTAGTGAAGATACGCAGTATTTT	CSASEDTQYF
TRBV7-2	NA	TRBJ1-1	NA	TGTGCCAGCAGCCTACCCGAGTGGGGGGTAATGAACACTGAAGCTTTCTTT	CASSLPEWGVMNTEAFF
TRBV15	many	TRBJ2-5	NA	TGTGCCACCAGCATAGTGGGCCCACCGGAGACCCAGTACTTC	CATSIVGPPETQYF
TRBV30	NA	TRBJ1-2	NA	TGTGCCTGGACACTTCGGGGAGCCCCTCGGTATGGCTACACCTTC	CAWTLRGAPRYGYTF
TRBV6-2/TRBV6-3	few	TRBJ1-5	TRBD1	TGTGCCAGCAGTGAGACAGGGAGGCAGCCCCAGCATTTT	CASSETGRQPQHF
TRBV20-1	many	TRBJ2-5	NA	TGCAGTGCCCCGGTAGAGACCCAGTACTTC	CSAPVETQYF
TRBV9	NA	TRBJ1-2	NA	TGTGCCAGCAGCGTAAGCAGGGACGATGGCTACACCTTC	CASSVSRDDGYTF
TRBV7-9	many	TRBJ1-2	TRBD1	TGTGCCAGCAGCCCCGGGACAGCAACGGATGGCTACACCTTC	CASSPGTATDGYTF
TRBV7-2	few	TRBJ1-1	NA	TGTGCCAGCAGATCATACAGGGAGGTCCCTGAAGCTTTCTTT	CASRSYREVPEAFF
TRBV19	few	TRBJ2-5	TRBD1	TGTGCCAGTAGTATAGATCCCCGACAGGGGGGAAGAGAGACCCAGTACTTC	CASSIDPRQGGRETQYF
TRBV2	NA	TRBJ2-5	TRBD2	TGTGCCAGCAGTGAACAACTAGCGGGGGAGACCCAGTACTTC	CASSEQLAGETQYF
TRBV10-3	NA	TRBJ1-1	NA	TGTGCCATCGTGGACGGACTGAACACTGAAGCTTTCTTT	CAIVDGLNTEAFF
TRBV19	few	TRBJ2-7	NA	TGTGCCAGTACGAGTCGTCTGATTAGGGAGAGCTCCTACGAGCAGTACTTC	CASTSRLIRESSYEQYF
TRBV10-3	many	TRBJ2-2	TRBD1	TGTGCCATCAGTGAGGGAGACAGGGTCGGCACCGGGGAGCTGTTTTTT	CAISEGDRVGTGELFF
TRBV5-1	many	TRBJ1-4	TRBD1	TGCGCCAGCAGCCTCCGCACACAGGGGAAGGTGAATAAACTGTTTTTT	CASSLRTQGKVNKLFF
TRBV6-5	NA	TRBJ2-5	TRBD1	TGTGCCAGCAGTTACTCGACGAGACGCCAGGGGGCTCAAGAGACCCAGTACTTC	CASSYSTRRQGAQETQYF
TRBV7-9	few	TRBJ2-5	TRBD2	TGTGCCAGCAGCTCGACTAGCGGGAGGCTGAGCCAAGAGACCCAGTACTTC	CASSSTSGRLSQETQYF
TRBV20-1	NA	TRBJ1-6	NA	TGCAGTGCTAGAGCCGAAGGGGACCCCCGGAACTTT	CSARAEGDPRNF
TRBV29-1	NA	TRBJ1-1	TRBD1	TGCAGCGTTGAGGGGACAGGGACAGGAGACGAAGCTTTCTTT	CSVEGTGTGDEAFF
TRBV20-1	many	TRBJ1-1	NA	TGCAGTGCTAGAAATGGGGCTGCGAACACTGAAGCTTTCTTT	CSARNGAANTEAFF
TRBV12-3/TRBV12-4	many	TRBJ1-2	NA	TGTGCCAGCAGTGCCGGCTCATTCTATGGCTACACCTTC	CASSAGSFYGYTF
TRBV5-1	NA	TRBJ2-5	NA	TGCGCCAGCTCAGCGGCGGCCCCCGTGGAGACCCAGTACTTC	CASSAAAPVETQYF
TRBV11-2	many	TRBJ2-7	TRBD1	TGTGCCAGCAGCTCGCAGGGGGCAGACTACGAGCAGTACTTC	CASSSQGADYEQYF
TRBV10-3	few	TRBJ2-5	TRBD1	TGTGCCATCAGTCGGGGACAGGAAAGGGGGACCCAGTACTTC	CAISRGQERGTQYF
TRBV6-5	many	TRBJ1-2	NA	TGTGCCAGCAGAATCGGAGCTAACTATGGCTACACCTTC	CASRIGANYGYTF
TRBV7-9	NA	TRBJ2-5	TRBD1	TGTGCCAGCATCCCTATCCCACCGGGGCAGGGGGCGGAGGAGCAGTACTTC	CASIPIPPGQGAEEQYF
TRBV9	NA	TRBJ1-2	NA	TGTGCCAGCAGCTCCGGGGGGCATAACTATGGCTACACCTTC	CASSSGGHNYGYTF
TRBV5-6	many	TRBJ1-4	NA	TGTGCCAGCAGCCGCGGGACCCATAATGAAAAACTGTTTTTT	CASSRGTHNEKLFF
TRBV9	many	TRBJ2-7	NA	TGTGCCAGCAGCGTAGGCCGGGACGGAACCTACGAGCAGTACTTC	CASSVGRDGTYEQYF
TRBV9	few	TRBJ2-2	TRBD2	TGTGCCAGCAGCGTACCTCAAGCGGGGGGGACCACCGGGGAGCTGTTTTTT	CASSVPQAGGTTGELFF
TRBV6-2/TRBV6-3	NA	TRBJ2-7	TRBD2	TGTGCCAGCAGTGGCCTAATAGCGGGAACGTTGTACGAGCAGTACTTC	CASSGLIAGTLYEQYF